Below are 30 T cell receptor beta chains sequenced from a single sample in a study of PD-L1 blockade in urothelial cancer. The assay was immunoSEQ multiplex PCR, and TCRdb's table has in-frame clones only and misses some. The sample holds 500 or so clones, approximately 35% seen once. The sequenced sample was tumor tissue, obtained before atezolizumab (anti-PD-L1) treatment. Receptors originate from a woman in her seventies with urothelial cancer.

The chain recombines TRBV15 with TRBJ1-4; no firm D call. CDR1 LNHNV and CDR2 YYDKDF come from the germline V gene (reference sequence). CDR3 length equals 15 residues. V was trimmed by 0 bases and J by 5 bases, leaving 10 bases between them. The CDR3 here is CATSRDKGLNEKLFF. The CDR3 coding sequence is TGTGCCACCAGCAGAGACAAGGGATTAAATGAAAAACTGTTTTTT.

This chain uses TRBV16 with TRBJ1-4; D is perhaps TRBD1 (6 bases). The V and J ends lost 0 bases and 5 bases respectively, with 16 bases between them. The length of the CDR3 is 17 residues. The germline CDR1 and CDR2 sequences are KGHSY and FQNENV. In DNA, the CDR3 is TGTGCCAGCAGCCAATCGGCCCTGGACAGAAGGAATGAAAAACTGTTTTTT. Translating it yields CASSQSALDRRNEKLFF.

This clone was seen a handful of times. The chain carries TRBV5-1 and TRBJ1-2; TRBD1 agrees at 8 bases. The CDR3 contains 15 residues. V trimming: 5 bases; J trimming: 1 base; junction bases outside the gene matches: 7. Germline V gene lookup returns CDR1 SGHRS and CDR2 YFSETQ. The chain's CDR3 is CASRETGGNNYGYTF. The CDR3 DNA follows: TGCGCCAGCAGGGAAACAGGGGGGAATAACTATGGCTACACCTTC.

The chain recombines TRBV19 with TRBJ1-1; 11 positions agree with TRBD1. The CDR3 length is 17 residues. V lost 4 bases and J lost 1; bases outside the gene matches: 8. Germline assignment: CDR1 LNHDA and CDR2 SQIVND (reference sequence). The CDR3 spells CASSTGTGGLGNTEAFF. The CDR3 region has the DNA TGTGCCAGTAGTACCGGGACAGGGGGTCTTGGGAACACTGAAGCTTTCTTT.

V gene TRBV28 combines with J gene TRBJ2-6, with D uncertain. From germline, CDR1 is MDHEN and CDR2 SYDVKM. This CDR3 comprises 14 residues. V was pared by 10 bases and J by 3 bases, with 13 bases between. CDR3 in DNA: TGTGCCATCAGGACGGCTGGTGGGGCCAACGTCCTGACTTTC. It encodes CAIRTAGGANVLTF.

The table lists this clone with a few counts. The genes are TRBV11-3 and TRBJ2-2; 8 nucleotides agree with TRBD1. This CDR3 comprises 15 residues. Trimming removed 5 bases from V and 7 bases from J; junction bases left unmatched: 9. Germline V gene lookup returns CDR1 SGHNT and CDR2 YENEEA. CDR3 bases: TGTGCCAGCAGCACGACAGGGGTTCGGCGCGGGGAGCTGTTTTTT. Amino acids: CASSTTGVRRGELFF.

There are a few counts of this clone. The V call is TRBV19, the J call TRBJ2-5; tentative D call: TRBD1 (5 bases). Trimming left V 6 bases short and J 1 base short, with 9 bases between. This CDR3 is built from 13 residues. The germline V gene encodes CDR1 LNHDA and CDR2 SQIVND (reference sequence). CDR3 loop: CASSQGVQETQYF. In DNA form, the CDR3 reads TGTGCCAGTAGCCAAGGGGTCCAAGAGACCCAGTACTTC.

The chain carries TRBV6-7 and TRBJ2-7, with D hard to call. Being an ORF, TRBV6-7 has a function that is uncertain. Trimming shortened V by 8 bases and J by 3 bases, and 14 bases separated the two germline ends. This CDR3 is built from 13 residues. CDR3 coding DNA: TGTGCCAGCGATAATGGGCTCCTCTACGAGCAGTACTTC. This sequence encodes CASDNGLLYEQYF.

CDR3 loop: CASSMSGGTEAFF. The CDR3 nucleotides are TGTGCCAGTAGTATGAGTGGTGGCACTGAAGCTTTCTTT. The chain couples TRBV19 to TRBJ1-1; D remains ambiguous. Deletions cut 3 bases from V and 4 bases from J, with 9 bases between. The CDR3 has 13 amino acids. Germline loops: CDR1 LNHDA, CDR2 SQIVND (reference sequence). The full variable domain, in which reference TRBV19 and TRBJ1-1 provide the parts outside the CDR3, is DGGITQSPKYLFRKEGQNVTLSCEQNLNHDAMYWYRQDPGQGLRLIYYSQIVNDFQKGDIAEGYSVSREKKESFPLTVTSAQKNPTAFYLCASSMSGGTEAFFGQGTRLTVV.

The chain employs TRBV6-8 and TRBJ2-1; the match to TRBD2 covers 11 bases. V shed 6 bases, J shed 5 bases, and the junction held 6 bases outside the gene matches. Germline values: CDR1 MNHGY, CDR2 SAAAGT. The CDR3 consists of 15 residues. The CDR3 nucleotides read TGTGCCAGCAGCGGCGGGACTAGCGGTCACAATGAGCAGTTCTTC. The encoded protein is CASSGGTSGHNEQFF.

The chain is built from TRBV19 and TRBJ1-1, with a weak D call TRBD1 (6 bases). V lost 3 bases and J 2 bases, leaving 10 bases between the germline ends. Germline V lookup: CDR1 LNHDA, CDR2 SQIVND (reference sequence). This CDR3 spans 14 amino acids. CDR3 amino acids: CASSIAGTNTEAFF. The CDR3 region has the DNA TGTGCCAGTAGTATCGCGGGGACAAACACTGAAGCTTTCTTT.

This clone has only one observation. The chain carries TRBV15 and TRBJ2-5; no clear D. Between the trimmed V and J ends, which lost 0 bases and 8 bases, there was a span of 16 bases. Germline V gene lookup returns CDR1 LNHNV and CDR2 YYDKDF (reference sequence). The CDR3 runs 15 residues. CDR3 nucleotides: TGTGCCACCAGCAGAGATTCTCTGGGTGGCGGAACCCAGTACTTC. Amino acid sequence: CATSRDSLGGGTQYF.

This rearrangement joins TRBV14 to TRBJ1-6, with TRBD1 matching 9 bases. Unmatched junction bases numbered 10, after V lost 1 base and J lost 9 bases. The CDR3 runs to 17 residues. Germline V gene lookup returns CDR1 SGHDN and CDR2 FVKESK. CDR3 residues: CASSQGAYRGRASPLHF. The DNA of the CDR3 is TGTGCCAGCAGCCAAGGTGCATACAGGGGGCGGGCTTCACCCCTCCACTTT.

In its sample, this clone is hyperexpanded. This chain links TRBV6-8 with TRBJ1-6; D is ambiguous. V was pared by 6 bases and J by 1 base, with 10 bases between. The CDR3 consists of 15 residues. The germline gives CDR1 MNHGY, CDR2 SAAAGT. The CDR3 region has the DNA TGTGCCAGCAGCCCCCAGTGGTCCTATAATTCACCCCTCCACTTT. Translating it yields CASSPQWSYNSPLHF.

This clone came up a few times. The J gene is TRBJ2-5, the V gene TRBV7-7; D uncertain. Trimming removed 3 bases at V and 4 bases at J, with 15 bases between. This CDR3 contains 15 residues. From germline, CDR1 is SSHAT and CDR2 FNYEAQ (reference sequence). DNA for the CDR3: TGTGCCAGCAGCTTGGCCAATCATTGGGGAGAGACCCAGTACTTC. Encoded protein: CASSLANHWGETQYF.

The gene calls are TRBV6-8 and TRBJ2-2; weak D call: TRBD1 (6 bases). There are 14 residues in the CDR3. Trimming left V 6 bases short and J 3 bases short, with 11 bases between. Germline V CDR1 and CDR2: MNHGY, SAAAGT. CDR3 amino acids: CASSVTGDTGELFF. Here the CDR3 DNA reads TGTGCCAGCAGCGTGACAGGAGACACCGGGGAGCTGTTTTTT.

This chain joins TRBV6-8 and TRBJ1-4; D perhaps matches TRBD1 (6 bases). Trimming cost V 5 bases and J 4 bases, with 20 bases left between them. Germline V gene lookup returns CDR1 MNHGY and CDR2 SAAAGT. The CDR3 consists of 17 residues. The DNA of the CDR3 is TGTGCCAGCAGTCGCACAGGGAGGGCTTCCCTTAATGAAAAACTGTTTTTT. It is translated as CASSRTGRASLNEKLFF.

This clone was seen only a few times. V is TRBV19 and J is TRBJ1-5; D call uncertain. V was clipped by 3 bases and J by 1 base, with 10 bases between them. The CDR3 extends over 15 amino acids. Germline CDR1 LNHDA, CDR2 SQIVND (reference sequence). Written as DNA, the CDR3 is TGTGCCAGTAGTATGGGTACAAACAGCAATCAGCCCCAGCATTTT. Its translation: CASSMGTNSNQPQHF. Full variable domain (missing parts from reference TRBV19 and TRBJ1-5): DGGITQSPKYLFRKEGQNVTLSCEQNLNHDAMYWYRQDPGQGLRLIYYSQIVNDFQKGDIAEGYSVSREKKESFPLTVTSAQKNPTAFYLCASSMGTNSNQPQHFGDGTRLSIL.

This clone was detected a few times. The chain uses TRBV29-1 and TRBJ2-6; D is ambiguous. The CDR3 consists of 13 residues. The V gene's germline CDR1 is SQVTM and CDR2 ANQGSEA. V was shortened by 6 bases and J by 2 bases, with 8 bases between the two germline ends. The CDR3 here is CSVLTAGANVLTF. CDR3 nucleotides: TGCAGCGTGCTAACGGCTGGGGCCAACGTCCTGACTTTC.

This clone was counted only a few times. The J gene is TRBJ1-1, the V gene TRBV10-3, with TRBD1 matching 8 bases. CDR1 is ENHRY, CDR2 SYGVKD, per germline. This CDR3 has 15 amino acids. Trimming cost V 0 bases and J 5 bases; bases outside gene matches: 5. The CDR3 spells CAISESTGETTEAFF. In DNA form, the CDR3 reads TGTGCCATCAGTGAGTCGACAGGGGAGACGACTGAAGCTTTCTTT.

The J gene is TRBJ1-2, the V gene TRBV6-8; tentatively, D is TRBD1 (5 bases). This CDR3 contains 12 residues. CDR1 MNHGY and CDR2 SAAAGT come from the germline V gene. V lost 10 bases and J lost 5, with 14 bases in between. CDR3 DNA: TGTGCCACCCCCGGGACGGATTATGGCTACACCTTC. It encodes CATPGTDYGYTF.

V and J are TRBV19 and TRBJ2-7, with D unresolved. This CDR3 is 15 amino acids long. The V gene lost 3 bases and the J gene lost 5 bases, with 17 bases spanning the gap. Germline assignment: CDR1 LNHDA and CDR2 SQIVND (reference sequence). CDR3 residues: CASSMGFLGRNEQYF. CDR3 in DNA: TGTGCCAGTAGTATGGGATTTTTGGGCCGCAACGAGCAGTACTTC.

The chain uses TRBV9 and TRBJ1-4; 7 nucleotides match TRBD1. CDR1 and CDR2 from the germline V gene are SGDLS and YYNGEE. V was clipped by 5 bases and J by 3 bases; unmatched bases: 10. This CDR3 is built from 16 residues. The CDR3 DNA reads TGTGCCAGCAGTGATGGTCCGGGACAGCCTAATGAAAAACTGTTTTTT. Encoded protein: CASSDGPGQPNEKLFF.

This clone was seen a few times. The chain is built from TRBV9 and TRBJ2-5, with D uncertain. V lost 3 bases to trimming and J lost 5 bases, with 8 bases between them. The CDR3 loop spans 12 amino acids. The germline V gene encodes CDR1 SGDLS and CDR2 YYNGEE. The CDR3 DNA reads TGTGCCAGCAGCGCCTCCGGGGAGACCCAGTACTTC. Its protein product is CASSASGETQYF.

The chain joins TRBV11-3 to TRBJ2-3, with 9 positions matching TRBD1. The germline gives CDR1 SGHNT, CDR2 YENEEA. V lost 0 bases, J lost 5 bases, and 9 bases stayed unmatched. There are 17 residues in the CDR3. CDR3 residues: CASSLDVGGQGGDTQYF. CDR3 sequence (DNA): TGTGCCAGCAGCTTAGATGTAGGGGGACAGGGCGGAGATACGCAGTATTTT.

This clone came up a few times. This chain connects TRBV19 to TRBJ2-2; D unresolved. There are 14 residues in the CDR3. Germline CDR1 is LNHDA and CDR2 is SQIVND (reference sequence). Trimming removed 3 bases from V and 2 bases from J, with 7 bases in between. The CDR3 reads CASSISRNTGELFF. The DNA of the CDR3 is TGTGCCAGTAGTATCTCGAGAAACACCGGGGAGCTGTTTTTT. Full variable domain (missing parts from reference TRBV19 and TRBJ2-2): DGGITQSPKYLFRKEGQNVTLSCEQNLNHDAMYWYRQDPGQGLRLIYYSQIVNDFQKGDIAEGYSVSREKKESFPLTVTSAQKNPTAFYLCASSISRNTGELFFGEGSRLTVL.

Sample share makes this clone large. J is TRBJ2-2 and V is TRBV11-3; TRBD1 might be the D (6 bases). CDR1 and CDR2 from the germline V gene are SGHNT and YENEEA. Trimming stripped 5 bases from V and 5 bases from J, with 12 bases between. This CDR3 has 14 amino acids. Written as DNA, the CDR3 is TGTGCCAGCAGCATATACAGGGTAACCGGGGAGCTGTTTTTT. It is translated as CASSIYRVTGELFF.

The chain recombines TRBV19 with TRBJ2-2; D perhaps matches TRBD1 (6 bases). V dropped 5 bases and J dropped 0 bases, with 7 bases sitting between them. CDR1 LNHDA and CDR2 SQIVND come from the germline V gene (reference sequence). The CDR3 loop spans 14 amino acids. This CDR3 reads CASSWTANTGELFF. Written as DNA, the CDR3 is TGTGCCAGTAGTTGGACAGCGAACACCGGGGAGCTGTTTTTT.

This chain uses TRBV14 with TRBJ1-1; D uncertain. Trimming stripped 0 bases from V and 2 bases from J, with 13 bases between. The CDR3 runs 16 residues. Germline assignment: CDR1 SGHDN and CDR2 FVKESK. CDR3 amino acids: CASSQDARVVNTEAFF. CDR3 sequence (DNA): TGTGCCAGCAGCCAAGATGCGAGGGTTGTAAACACTGAAGCTTTCTTT.

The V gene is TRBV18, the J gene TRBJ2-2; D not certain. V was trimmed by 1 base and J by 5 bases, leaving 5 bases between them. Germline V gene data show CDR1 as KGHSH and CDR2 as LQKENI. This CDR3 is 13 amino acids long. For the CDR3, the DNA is TGTGCCAGCTCACCACAAGGTACCGGGGAGCTGTTTTTT. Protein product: CASSPQGTGELFF. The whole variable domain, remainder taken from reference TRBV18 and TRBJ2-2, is NAGVMQNPRHLVRRRGQEARLRCSPMKGHSHVYWYRQLPEEGLKFMVYLQKENIIDESGMPKERFSAEFPKEGPSILRIQQVVRGDSAAYFCASSPQGTGELFFGEGSRLTVL.